This paragraph reports one TCR beta chain. This sample is part of a study of blood T cell repertoires in COVID-19. Study-level background: In each case, the material was cDNA or gDNA derived from T cells, B-cell-depleted T cells, or PBMCs.

In germline, CDR1 is SGHRS, CDR2 YFSETQ. The CDR3 runs to 15 residues. V was clipped by 3 bases and J by 0 bases, with 11 bases between them. Authors' analysis steps: Using reference gene primer amplification, nucleated cell counts were estimated. Sequencing was performed with immunoSEQ multiplex PCR; in TCRdb, only in-frame clones are kept and a portion is missing. D and trimming were read from the DNA, whereas the V and J calls and clone size are those reported in that table. This repertoire shows about 39,000 clones, roughly 94% found once; its top ten account for over 4%. This clonotype was obtained from a human donor with active COVID-19. The donor label of this sample is uncertain. Sequencing used peripheral blood. V is TRBV5-1 and J is TRBJ2-3; D is possibly TRBD2 (6 bases). CDR3 loop: CASSSLAGSTDTQYF. CDR3 nucleotide sequence: TGCGCCAGCAGCTCACTAGCAGGGAGCACAGATACGCAGTATTTT.